This entry is about one T cell receptor beta chain. Its antigen is as yet unknown. The record originates from a study of cytomegalovirus exposure and HLA in healthy donors. Findings of the study overall: Subsequent analysis of the approximately 120 validation repertoires found a tendency for first-cohort TCR clusters to co-occur. Among TCR beta chains, those listed as cytomegalovirus-associated numbered more than 150.

The CDR3 is 15 residues long. Per the germline V gene, CDR1 is SGHRS and CDR2 is YFSETQ. The V and J ends lost 4 bases and 2 bases, in that order; junction bases with no gene match: 5. The repertoire was sequenced with immunoSEQ multiplex PCR; TCRdb's copy has only in-frame clones and lacks some. The sample records around 60,000 clones, roughly 94% being singletons. The TCR sequence derives from a woman under 30 in good health and CMV-seropositive. Sequenced input: PBMCs. The V gene is TRBV5-1, the J gene TRBJ1-2, with 10 nucleotides matching TRBD1. In DNA form, the CDR3 reads TGCGCCAGCAGCCCGCCGACAGGGGGCAACTATGGCTACACCTTC. Protein: CASSPPTGGNYGYTF.